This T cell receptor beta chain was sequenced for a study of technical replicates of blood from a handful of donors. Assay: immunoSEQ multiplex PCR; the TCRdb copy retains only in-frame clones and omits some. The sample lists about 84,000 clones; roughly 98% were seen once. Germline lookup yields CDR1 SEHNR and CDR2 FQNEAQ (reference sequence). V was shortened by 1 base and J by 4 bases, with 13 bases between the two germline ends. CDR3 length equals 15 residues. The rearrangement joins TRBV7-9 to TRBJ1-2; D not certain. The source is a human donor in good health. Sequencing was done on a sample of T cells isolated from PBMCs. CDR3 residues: CASSLGLERIYGYTF. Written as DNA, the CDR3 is TGTGCCAGCAGCTTAGGACTGGAGAGGATCTATGGCTACACCTTC.